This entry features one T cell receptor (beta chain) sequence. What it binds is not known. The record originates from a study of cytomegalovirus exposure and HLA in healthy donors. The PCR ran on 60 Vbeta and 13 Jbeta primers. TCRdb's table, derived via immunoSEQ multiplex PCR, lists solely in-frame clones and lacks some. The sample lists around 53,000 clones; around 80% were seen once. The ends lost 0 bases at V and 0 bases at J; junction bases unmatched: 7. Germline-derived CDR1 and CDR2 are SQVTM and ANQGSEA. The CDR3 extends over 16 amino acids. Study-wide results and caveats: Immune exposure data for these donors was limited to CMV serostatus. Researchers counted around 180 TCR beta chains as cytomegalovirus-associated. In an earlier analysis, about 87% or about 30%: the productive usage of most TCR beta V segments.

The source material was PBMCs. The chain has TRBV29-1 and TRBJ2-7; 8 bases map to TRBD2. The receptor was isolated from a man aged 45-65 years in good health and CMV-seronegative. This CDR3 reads CSVEELERGSSYEQYF. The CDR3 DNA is TGCAGCGTTGAAGAATTGGAGCGGGGGTCCTCCTACGAGCAGTACTTC.